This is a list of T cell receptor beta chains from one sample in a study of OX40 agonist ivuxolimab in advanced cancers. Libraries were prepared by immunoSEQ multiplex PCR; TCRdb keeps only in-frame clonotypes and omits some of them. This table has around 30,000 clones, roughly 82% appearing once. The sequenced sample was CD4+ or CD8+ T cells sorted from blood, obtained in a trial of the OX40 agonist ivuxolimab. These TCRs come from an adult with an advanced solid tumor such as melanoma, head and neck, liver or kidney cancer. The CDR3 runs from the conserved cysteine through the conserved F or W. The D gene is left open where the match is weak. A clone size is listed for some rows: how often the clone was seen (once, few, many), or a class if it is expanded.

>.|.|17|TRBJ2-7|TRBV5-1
CASSLLGKRGAAYEQYF
TGCGCCAGCAGCTTGCTCGGAAAACGGGGGGCCGCCTACGAGCAGTACTTC
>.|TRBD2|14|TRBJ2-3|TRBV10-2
CASSTSGSPDTQYF
TGCGCCAGCAGCACTAGCGGGAGCCCAGATACGCAGTATTTT
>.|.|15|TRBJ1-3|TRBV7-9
CASSHGRLSGNTIYF
TGTGCCAGCAGCCACGGACGCCTCTCTGGAAACACCATATATTTT
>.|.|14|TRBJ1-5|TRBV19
CASSAGGSGQPQHF
TGTGCCAGTAGTGCGGGGGGCTCTGGTCAGCCCCAGCATTTT
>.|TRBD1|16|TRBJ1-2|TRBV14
CASSFHRGLPNYGYTF
TGTGCCAGCAGCTTCCACAGGGGGCTCCCCAACTATGGCTACACCTTC
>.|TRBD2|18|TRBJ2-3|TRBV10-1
CASSESGTSGPAGDTQYF
TGCGCCAGCAGTGAGTCGGGGACTAGCGGGCCCGCAGGAGATACGCAGTATTTT
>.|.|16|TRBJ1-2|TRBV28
CASSLVRGGDFYGYTF
TGTGCCAGCAGTTTGGTCCGGGGAGGGGACTTCTATGGCTACACCTTC
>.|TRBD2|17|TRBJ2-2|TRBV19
CASSPSGLAGDTGELFF
TGTGCCAGTAGTCCCAGCGGGCTAGCGGGGGACACCGGGGAGCTGTTTTTT
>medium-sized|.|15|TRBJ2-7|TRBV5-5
CASSLGQGGAYEQYF
TGTGCCAGCAGCTTGGGGCAGGGGGGTGCCTACGAGCAGTACTTC
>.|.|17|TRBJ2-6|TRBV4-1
CASSQEGSGSGANVLTF
TGCGCCAGCAGCCAAGAGGGGAGCGGATCTGGGGCCAACGTCCTGACTTTC
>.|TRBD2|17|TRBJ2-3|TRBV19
CASSPTFSGLSTDTQYF
TGTGCCAGTAGTCCAACCTTTAGCGGGCTGAGCACAGATACGCAGTATTTT
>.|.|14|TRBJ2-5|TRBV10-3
CAISDASSSETQYF
TGTGCCATCAGCGACGCGTCGAGTTCGGAGACCCAGTACTTC
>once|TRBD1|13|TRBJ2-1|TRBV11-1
CASSDRGHNEQFF
TGTGCCAGCAGCGACAGGGGCCACAATGAGCAGTTCTTC
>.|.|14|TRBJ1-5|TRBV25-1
CASSEMGGNQPQHF
TGTGCCAGCAGTGAAATGGGCGGTAATCAGCCCCAGCATTTT
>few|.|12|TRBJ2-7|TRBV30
CAWSTSSYEQYF
TGTGCCTGGAGTACAAGCTCCTACGAGCAGTACTTC
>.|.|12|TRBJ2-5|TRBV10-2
CASSAREETQYF
TGCGCCAGCAGTGCGAGGGAAGAGACCCAGTACTTC
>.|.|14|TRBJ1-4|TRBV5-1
CASSLQGGSEKLFF
TGCGCCAGCAGCTTACAGGGTGGGAGTGAAAAACTGTTTTTT
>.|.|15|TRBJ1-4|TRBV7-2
CASSPGDIANEKLFF
TGTGCCAGCAGCCCCGGGGACATAGCTAATGAAAAACTGTTTTTT
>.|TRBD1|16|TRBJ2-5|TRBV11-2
CASSPGTGSEWETQYF
TGTGCCAGCAGCCCGGGGACAGGTAGTGAATGGGAGACCCAGTACTTC
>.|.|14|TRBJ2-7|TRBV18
CASSPGDNTYEQYF
TGTGCCAGCTCACCAGGGGACAACACCTACGAGCAGTACTTC
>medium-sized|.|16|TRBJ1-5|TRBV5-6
CASSVSKGPSNQPQHF
TGTGCCAGCAGCGTCTCGAAGGGTCCTAGCAATCAGCCCCAGCATTTT
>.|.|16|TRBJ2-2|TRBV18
CASSPYGQTNTGELFF
TGTGCCAGCTCACCCTACGGACAGACGAACACCGGGGAGCTGTTTTTT
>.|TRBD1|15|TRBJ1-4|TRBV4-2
CASSLLDRVNEKLFF
TGTGCCAGCAGCCTATTGGACAGGGTTAATGAAAAACTGTTTTTT
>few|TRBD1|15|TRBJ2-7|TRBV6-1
CASREKDREGYEQYF
TGTGCCAGCAGAGAGAAGGACAGGGAAGGTTACGAGCAGTACTTC
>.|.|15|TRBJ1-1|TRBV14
CASIRLGLGGTEAFF
TGTGCCAGCATAAGGTTGGGGCTAGGGGGCACTGAAGCTTTCTTT
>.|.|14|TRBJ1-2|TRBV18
CASSPPWYTYGYTF
TGTGCCAGCTCACCACCATGGTATACCTATGGCTACACCTTC
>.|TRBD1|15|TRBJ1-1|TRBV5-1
CASSFRRDSNTEAFF
TGCGCCAGCAGCTTTCGCCGGGACAGTAACACTGAAGCTTTCTTT
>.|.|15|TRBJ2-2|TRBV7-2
CASSFGFANTGELFF
TGTGCCAGCAGCTTCGGGTTCGCGAACACCGGGGAGCTGTTTTTT
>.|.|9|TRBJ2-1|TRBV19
CAGMDEQFF
TGTGCCGGGATGGATGAGCAGTTCTTC
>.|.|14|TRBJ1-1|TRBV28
CASSPDAHPPEAFF
TGTGCCAGCAGTCCGGACGCGCACCCCCCTGAAGCTTTCTTT
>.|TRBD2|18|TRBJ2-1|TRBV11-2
CASSLGTSGRAFYNEQFF
TGTGCCAGCAGCTTAGGCACTAGCGGGAGGGCCTTTTACAATGAGCAGTTCTTC
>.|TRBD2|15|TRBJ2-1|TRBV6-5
CASSYLAGDYNEQFF
TGTGCCAGCAGTTACCTAGCGGGTGACTACAATGAGCAGTTCTTC
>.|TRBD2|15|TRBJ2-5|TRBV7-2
CASSIGTSGRETQYF
TGTGCCAGCAGCATTGGGACTAGCGGGAGAGAGACCCAGTACTTC
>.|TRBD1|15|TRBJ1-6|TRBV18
CASSRGQGSDSPLHF
TGTGCCAGCTCACGGGGACAGGGGAGTGACTCACCCCTCCACTTT
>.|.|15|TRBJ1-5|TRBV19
CASSIGFANNQPQHF
TGTGCCAGTAGTATCGGTTTCGCCAACAATCAGCCCCAGCATTTT
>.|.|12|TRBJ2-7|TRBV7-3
CASSLGKVEQYF
TGTGCCAGCAGCTTAGGAAAGGTCGAGCAGTACTTC
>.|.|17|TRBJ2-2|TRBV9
CASSARSGQGSTGELFF
TGTGCCAGCAGCGCCCGCTCGGGGCAGGGGAGCACCGGGGAGCTGTTTTTT
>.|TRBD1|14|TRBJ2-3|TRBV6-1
CASRVGTGSDTQYF
TGTGCCAGCAGGGTCGGGACAGGGTCAGATACGCAGTATTTT
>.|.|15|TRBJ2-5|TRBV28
CASNQGVRGQETQYF
TGTGCCAGCAACCAAGGGGTACGGGGCCAAGAGACCCAGTACTTC
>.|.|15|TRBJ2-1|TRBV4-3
CASSQVSGAYNEQFF
TGCGCCAGCAGCCAAGTCAGCGGCGCTTACAATGAGCAGTTCTTC
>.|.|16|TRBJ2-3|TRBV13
CASSHGQRRGTDTQYF
TGTGCCAGCAGTCACGGCCAGCGGAGAGGCACAGATACGCAGTATTTT
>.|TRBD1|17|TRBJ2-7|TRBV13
CASSLGLPRDRGREQYF
TGTGCCAGCAGCTTAGGTCTCCCTAGAGACAGGGGGCGCGAGCAGTACTTC
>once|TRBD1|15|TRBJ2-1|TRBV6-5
CASSSNRGSYNEQFF
TGTGCCAGCAGTTCTAACAGGGGCTCCTACAATGAGCAGTTCTTC
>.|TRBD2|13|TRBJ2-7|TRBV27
CASSSIAGSWQYF
TGTGCCAGCAGTTCAATAGCGGGGTCGTGGCAGTACTTC
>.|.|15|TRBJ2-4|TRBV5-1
CARSWRGGGGNIQYF
TGCGCCCGCAGCTGGCGCGGGGGCGGGGGAAACATTCAGTACTTC
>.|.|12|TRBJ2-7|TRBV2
CASSTNGAEQYF
TGTGCCAGCAGCACTAATGGGGCCGAGCAGTACTTC
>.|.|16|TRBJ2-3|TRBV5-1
CASSLGTATGTDTQYF
TGCGCCAGCAGCTTGGGGACCGCGACGGGCACAGATACGCAGTATTTT
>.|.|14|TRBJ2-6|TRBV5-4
CASRTTGRANVLTF
TGTGCCAGCAGGACTACCGGGAGGGCCAACGTCCTGACTTTC
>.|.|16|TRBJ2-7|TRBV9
CASSVDVSGRQAEQYF
TGTGCCAGCAGCGTAGACGTTAGCGGTCGTCAGGCCGAGCAGTACTTC
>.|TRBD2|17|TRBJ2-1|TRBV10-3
CAISESPGLAGGDEQFF
TGTGCCATCAGTGAGTCACCCGGACTAGCGGGAGGAGATGAGCAGTTCTTC
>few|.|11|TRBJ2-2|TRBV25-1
CASSVGGELFF
TGTGCCAGCAGTGTGGGCGGGGAGCTGTTTTTT
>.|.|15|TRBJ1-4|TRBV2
CASTGAISTNEKLFF
TGTGCCAGCACTGGAGCGATCTCAACTAATGAAAAACTGTTTTTT
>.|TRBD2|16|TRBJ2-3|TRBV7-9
CASSILAGGGTDTQYF
TGTGCCAGCAGCATCCTAGCGGGAGGGGGTACAGATACGCAGTATTTT
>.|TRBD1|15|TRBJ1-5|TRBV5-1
CASSLGRGPGQPQHF
TGCGCCAGCAGCTTGGGTAGGGGGCCTGGGCAGCCCCAGCATTTT